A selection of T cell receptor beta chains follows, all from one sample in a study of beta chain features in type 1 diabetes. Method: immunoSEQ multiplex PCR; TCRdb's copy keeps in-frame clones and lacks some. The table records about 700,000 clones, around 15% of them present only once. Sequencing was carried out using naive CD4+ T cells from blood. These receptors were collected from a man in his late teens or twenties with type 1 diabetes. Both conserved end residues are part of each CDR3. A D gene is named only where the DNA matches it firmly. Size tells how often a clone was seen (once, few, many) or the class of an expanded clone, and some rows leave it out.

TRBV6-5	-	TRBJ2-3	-	CASSSADTQYF	TGTGCCAGCAGTTCGGCGGATACGCAGTATTTT
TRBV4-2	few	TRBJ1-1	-	CASSRGEVKAFF	TGTGCCAGCAGCCGAGGGGAGGTCAAAGCTTTCTTT
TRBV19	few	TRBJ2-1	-	CASSMVSGLVYNEQFF	TGTGCCAGTAGTATGGTCTCGGGACTTGTCTACAATGAGCAGTTCTTC
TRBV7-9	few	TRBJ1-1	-	CASSLGRMNTEAFF	TGTGCCAGCAGCTTAGGCAGGATGAACACTGAAGCTTTCTTT
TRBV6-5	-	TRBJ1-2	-	CASSYGVGGYGYTF	TGTGCCAGCAGTTACGGCGTAGGCGGCTATGGCTACACCTTC
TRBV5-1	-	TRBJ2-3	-	CASSHDLDTQYF	TGCGCCAGCAGCCACGACTTAGATACGCAGTATTTT
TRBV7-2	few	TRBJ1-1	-	CASSLGTVNTEAFF	TGTGCCAGCAGCTTAGGGACGGTGAACACTGAAGCTTTCTTT
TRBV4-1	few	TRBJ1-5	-	CASSQEEGLSNQPQHF	TGCGCCAGCAGCCAAGAGGAAGGGCTCAGCAATCAGCCCCAGCATTTT
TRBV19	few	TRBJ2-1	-	CASSSTRDNEQFF	TGTGCCAGTAGTTCCACTAGAGACAATGAGCAGTTCTTC
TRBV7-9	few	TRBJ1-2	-	CASSPPFGYGYTF	TGTGCCAGCAGCCCCCCCTTTGGCTATGGCTACACCTTC